This T cell receptor (beta chain) comes out of a study of response to subunit inactivated influenza vaccine. Study results and limitations: The study's authors posited that every seasonal influenza vaccination enlists few new T cells.

TCRdb called the RT-PCR reads again in MiXCR, with one record for every CDR3 protein. The data hold some 850,000 distinct CDR3 sequences, with less than 20% observed a single time. This clonotype was counted between two and nine times. Its antigen remains unknown. This clonotype originated in a man aged 50-60 years who received an inactivated influenza vaccine. The sequencing used PBMCs from blood, collected roughly 5 days after vaccination.

The CDR3 nucleotides read TGTGCCAGCAGCTTGGACCCGGGCGCGAACACCGGGGAGCTGTTTTTT. This encodes CASSLDPGANTGELFF. The chain employs TRBV5-5 and TRBJ2-2; D not resolved. V was pared by 0 bases and J by 0 bases, with 9 bases between. The CDR3 spans 16 residues. CDR1 is SGHKS, CDR2 YYEKEE, per germline (reference sequence).